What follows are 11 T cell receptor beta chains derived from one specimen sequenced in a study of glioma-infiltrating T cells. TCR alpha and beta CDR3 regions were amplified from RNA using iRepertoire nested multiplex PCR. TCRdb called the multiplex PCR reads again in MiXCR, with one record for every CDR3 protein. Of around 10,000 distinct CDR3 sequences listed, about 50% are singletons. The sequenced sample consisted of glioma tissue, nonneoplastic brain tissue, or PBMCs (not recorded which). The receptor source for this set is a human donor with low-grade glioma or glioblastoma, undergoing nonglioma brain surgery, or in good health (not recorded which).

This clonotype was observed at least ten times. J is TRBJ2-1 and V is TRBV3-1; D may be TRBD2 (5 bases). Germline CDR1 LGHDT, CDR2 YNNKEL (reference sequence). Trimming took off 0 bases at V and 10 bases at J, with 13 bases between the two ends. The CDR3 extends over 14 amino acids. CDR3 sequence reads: CASSQDSYGGEQFF. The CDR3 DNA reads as TGTGCCAGCAGCCAAGATAGTTATGGAGGCGAGCAGTTCTTC.

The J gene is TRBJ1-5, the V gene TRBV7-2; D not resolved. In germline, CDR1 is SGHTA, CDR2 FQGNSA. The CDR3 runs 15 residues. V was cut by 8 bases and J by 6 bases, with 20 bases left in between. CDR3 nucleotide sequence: TGTGCCAGCGGTTTTATTGAGGGAGAGGGTCAGCCCCAGCATTTT. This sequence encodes CASGFIEGEGQPQHF.

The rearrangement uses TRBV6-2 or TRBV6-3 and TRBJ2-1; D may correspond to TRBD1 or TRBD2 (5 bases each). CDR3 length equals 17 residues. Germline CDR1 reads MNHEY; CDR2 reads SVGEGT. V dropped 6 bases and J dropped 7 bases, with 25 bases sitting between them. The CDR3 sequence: CASSFPERGALENEQFF. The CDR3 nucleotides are TGTGCCAGCAGCTTCCCCGAGCGAGGGGCTCTAGAGAATGAGCAGTTCTTC.

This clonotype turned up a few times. CDR3 amino acids: CAWSVGVSSYNEQFF. The CDR3 DNA is TGTGCCTGGAGTGTGGGGGTTAGCTCCTACAATGAGCAGTTCTTC. V gene TRBV30 combines with J gene TRBJ2-1; D possibly matches TRBD1 or TRBD2 (5 bases each). V was clipped by 0 bases and J by 0 bases, with 9 bases between them. The CDR3 runs to 15 residues. Per germline, CDR1 GTSNPN and CDR2 SVGIG (reference sequence).

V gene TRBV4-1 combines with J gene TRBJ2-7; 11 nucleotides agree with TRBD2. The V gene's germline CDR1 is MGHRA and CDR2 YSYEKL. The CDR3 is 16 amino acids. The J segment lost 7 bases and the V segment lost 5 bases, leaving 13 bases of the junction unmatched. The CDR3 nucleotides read TGCGCCAGCAGCAAAACACTAGCGGGAGTGAAAAGAGAGCAGTACTTC. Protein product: CASSKTLAGVKREQYF.

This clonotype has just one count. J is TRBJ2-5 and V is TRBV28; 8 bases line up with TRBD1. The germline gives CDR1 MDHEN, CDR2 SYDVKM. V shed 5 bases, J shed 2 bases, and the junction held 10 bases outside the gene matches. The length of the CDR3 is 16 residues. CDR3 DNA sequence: TGTGCCAGCAGTGCTAGAGACAGGACAGGGCAAGAGACCCAGTACTTC. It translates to CASSARDRTGQETQYF.

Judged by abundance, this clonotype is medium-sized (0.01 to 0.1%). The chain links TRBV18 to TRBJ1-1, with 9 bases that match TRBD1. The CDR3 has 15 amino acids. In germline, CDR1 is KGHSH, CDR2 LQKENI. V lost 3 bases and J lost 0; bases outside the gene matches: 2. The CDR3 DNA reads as TGTGCCAGCTCACCTGGACAGGGGATGAACACTGAAGCTTTCTTT. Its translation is CASSPGQGMNTEAFF.

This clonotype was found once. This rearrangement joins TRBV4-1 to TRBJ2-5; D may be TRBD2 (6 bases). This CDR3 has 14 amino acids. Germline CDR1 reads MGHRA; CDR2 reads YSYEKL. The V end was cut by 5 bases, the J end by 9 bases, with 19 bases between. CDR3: CASSTRDFPSSQYF. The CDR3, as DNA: TGCGCCAGCAGCACTCGGGACTTTCCCTCGTCCCAGTACTTC.

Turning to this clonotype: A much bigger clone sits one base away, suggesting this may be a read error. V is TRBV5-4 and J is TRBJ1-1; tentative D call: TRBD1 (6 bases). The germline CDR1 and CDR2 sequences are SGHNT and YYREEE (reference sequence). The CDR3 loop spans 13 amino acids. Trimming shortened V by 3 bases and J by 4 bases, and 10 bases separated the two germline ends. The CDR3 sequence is CASSSGGFTEAFF. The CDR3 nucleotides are TGTGCCAGCAGCTCCGGGGGCTTCACTGAAGCTTTCTTT.

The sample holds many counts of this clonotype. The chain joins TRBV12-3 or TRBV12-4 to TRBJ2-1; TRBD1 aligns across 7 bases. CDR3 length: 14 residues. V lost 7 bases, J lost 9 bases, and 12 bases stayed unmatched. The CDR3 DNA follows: TGTGCCAGCACCACGGGGCTAGCAGGGGGTGAGCAGTTCTTC. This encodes CASTTGLAGGEQFF.

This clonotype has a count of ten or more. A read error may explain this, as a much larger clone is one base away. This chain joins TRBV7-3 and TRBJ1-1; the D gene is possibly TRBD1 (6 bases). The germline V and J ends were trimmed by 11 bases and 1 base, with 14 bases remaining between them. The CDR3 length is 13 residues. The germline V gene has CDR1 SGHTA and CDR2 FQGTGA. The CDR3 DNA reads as TGTGCCCGCTCCCGGGGGCAGAACACTGAAGCTTTCTTT. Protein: CARSRGQNTEAFF. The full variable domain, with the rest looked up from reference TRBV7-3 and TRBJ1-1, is GAGVSQTPSNKVTEKGKYVELRCDPISGHTALYWYRQSLGQGPEFLIYFQGTGAADDSGLPNDRFFAVRPEGSVSTLKIQRTERGDSAVYLCARSRGQNTEAFFGQGTRLTVV.